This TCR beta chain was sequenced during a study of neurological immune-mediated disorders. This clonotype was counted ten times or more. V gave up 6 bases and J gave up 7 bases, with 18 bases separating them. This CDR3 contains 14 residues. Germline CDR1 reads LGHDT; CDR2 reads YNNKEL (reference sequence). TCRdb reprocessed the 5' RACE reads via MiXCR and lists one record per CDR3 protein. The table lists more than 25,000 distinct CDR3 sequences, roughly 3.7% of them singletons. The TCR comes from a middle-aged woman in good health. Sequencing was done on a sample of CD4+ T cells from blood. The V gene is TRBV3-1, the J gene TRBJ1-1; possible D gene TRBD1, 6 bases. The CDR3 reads CASRPPGPRGEAFF. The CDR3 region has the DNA TGTGCCAGCAGACCCCCCGGGCCCAGGGGTGAAGCTTTCTTT.